This section outlines one T cell receptor beta chain sequence together with its context. Its antigen is not known. The data were taken from a study of radiotherapy plus CTLA-4 blockade in lung cancer. Background on the study: With 31% of patients having disease control, objective responses were seen in roughly 18%. Study-level findings and limits: Expansion in blood of tumor-derived TCR clones was seen after radiotherapy plus ipilimumab.

Ipilimumab CTLA-4 blockade and focal radiation were given to patients with chemo-refractory metastatic non-small-cell lung cancer. Germline CDR1 LNHNV, CDR2 YYDKDF (reference sequence). The CDR3 totals 13 residues. V was shortened by 0 bases and J by 8 bases, with 8 bases between the two germline ends. Libraries were prepared by immunoSEQ multiplex PCR; TCRdb keeps only in-frame clonotypes and omits some of them. The sample records more than 95,000 clones, about four fifths being singletons. The sequences come from peripheral blood, collected from a patient treated with radiotherapy plus ipilimumab. This sequence originates from a human donor with non-small cell lung cancer who had a partial response to radiotherapy plus ipilimumab. This chain links TRBV15 with TRBJ2-1; perhaps TRBD1 as D (5 bases). CDR3 loop: CATSRDAGYEQFF. Written as DNA, the CDR3 is TGTGCCACCAGCAGAGATGCAGGGTATGAGCAGTTCTTC.